The 31 T cell receptor beta chains presented below share a single source sample, sequenced in a study of control samples from healthy donors and cancer patients (TCRdb year 2020). The method behind the library was the immunoSEQ multiplex PCR assay. TCRdb took over this immuneACCESS table, retaining in-frame rearrangements with V and J assigned. Such tables are incomplete; in checked studies, under half of the missing clones stem from an unresolved V gene, and the remainder is unexplained. The sample table holds about 120,000 clones, of which approximately 90% were seen once. Clones ranked in the top ten supply 2.3% of the sample. Sequenced: blood. Every receptor here comes from a woman between 70 and 85 years old in good health.

The chain is built from TRBV9 and TRBJ1-2; a weak D match, TRBD1 (6 bases). CDR3 length: 16 residues. The V end lost 3 bases, the J end lost 3 bases, and 18 bases lay between the germline ends. Germline V gene sequence: CDR1 SGDLS, CDR2 YYNGEE. This chain's CDR3 is CASSEGPGANDYGYTF. The CDR3 bases are TGTGCCAGCAGCGAGGGACCGGGGGCTAATGACTATGGCTACACCTTC.

V gene TRBV5-1 combines with J gene TRBJ2-5; D unclear. The CDR3 spans 15 residues. V was pared by 2 bases and J by 0 bases, with 11 bases between. The germline V gene has CDR1 SGHRS and CDR2 YFSETQ. CDR3 in amino acids: CASSFSRPYQETQYF. CDR3 bases: TGCGCCAGCAGCTTCAGCCGACCGTACCAAGAGACCCAGTACTTC.

The chain recombines TRBV7-2 with TRBJ1-3; D is unclear. Germline assignment: CDR1 SGHTA and CDR2 FQGNSA. The V gene lost 4 bases and the J gene lost 0 bases, with 16 bases spanning the gap. There are 17 residues in the CDR3. CDR3 DNA sequence: TGTGCCAGCAGCTATAGAGGCCCGGTTTCCTCTGGAAACACCATATATTTT. Translating it yields CASSYRGPVSSGNTIYF.

In this sample, this clone turned up once. This chain connects TRBV25-1 to TRBJ2-5; maybe TRBD1 (6 bases). The CDR3 consists of 15 residues. With 2 bases removed from V and 5 bases from J, the gap between germline ends came to 15 bases. Germline V gives CDR1 MGHDK, CDR2 SYGVNS. DNA of the CDR3: TGTGCCAGCAGTGAAACAAACAGGGCTAGGGAGACCCAGTACTTC. Amino acids: CASSETNRARETQYF.

DNA of the CDR3: TGTGCCACCAGTGAGGCTCGGACAGGGGGAAGCGCAGATACGCAGTATTTT. It is translated as CATSEARTGGSADTQYF. This sequence joins TRBV24-1 and TRBJ2-3, with 10 bases matching TRBD1. Germline V lookup: CDR1 KGHDR, CDR2 SFDVKD. V was clipped by 4 bases and J by 4 bases; unmatched bases: 10. CDR3 size: 17 residues.

V gene TRBV18 combines with J gene TRBJ2-5; 9 bases are a match to TRBD2. The germline gives CDR1 KGHSH, CDR2 LQKENI. The ends lost 2 bases at V and 5 bases at J; junction bases unmatched: 6. CDR3 length: 15 residues. CDR3 sequence reads: CASSPMAGGHETQYF. In DNA, the CDR3 is TGTGCCAGCTCACCAATGGCGGGGGGGCACGAGACCCAGTACTTC.

J is TRBJ2-1 and V is TRBV27; the match to TRBD1 covers 9 bases. Germline V lookup: CDR1 MNHEY, CDR2 SMNVEV (reference sequence). This CDR3 region has 15 residues. Unmatched junction bases numbered 12, after V lost 4 bases and J lost 11 bases. The CDR3 loop is CASSSGQGIGSKQFF. In nucleotides, the CDR3 is TGTGCCAGCAGTTCGGGACAGGGCATAGGTTCGAAGCAGTTCTTC.

The chain uses TRBV19 and TRBJ1-2; D ambiguous. V was cut by 6 bases and J by 4 bases, with 12 bases left in between. Germline values: CDR1 LNHDA, CDR2 SQIVND (reference sequence). This CDR3 contains 13 residues. CDR3 residues: CASRETSPYGYTF. CDR3 sequence (DNA): TGTGCCAGTAGGGAGACGTCCCCCTATGGCTACACCTTC.

The genes are TRBV7-6 and TRBJ2-3; 8 bases match TRBD1. With V trimmed by 5 bases and J by 6 bases, 10 bases remained unmatched. The germline gives CDR1 SGHVS, CDR2 FNYEAQ. The CDR3 consists of 15 residues. The CDR3 region is CASSTTGAPPDTQYF. The CDR3 nucleotides are TGTGCCAGCAGCACGACAGGGGCCCCCCCCGATACGCAGTATTTT.

The chain combines TRBV5-1 with TRBJ2-5; 8 nucleotides match TRBD1. V lost 0 bases to trimming and J lost 5 bases; unmatched junction nucleotides: 9. The CDR3 runs to 16 residues. CDR1 is SGHRS and CDR2 is YFSETQ in the germline V gene. The CDR3 reads CASSLAPTGGLETQYF. CDR3 coding DNA: TGCGCCAGCAGCTTGGCCCCAACAGGGGGACTGGAGACCCAGTACTTC.

V is TRBV12-3 or TRBV12-4 and J is TRBJ2-7; 7 nucleotides line up with TRBD1. The CDR3 has 12 residues. V shed 6 bases and J 3 bases; nucleotides not matched to a gene: 2. The CDR3 sequence: CASRQGFYEQYF. CDR3 DNA sequence: TGTGCCAGCAGACAGGGGTTCTACGAGCAGTACTTC.

The V and J genes are TRBV15 and TRBJ2-3; possible D gene TRBD2, 6 bases. Germline values: CDR1 LNHNV, CDR2 YYDKDF (reference sequence). The V gene lost 5 bases and the J gene lost 2 bases, with 17 bases spanning the gap. This CDR3 comprises 16 residues. In DNA form, the CDR3 reads TGTGCCACCAGCGCTCTAGCGAGGGGCAACACAGATACGCAGTATTTT. Encoded protein: CATSALARGNTDTQYF.

V is TRBV3-1 (or the pseudogene TRBV3-2) and J is TRBJ1-1; the D gene is possibly TRBD1 (6 bases). Looked up from germline, CDR1 is LGHDT and CDR2 is YNNKEL (reference sequence). There are 13 residues in the CDR3. Trimming removed 5 bases from V and 3 bases from J, with 10 bases in between. This CDR3 reads CASSTGRYTEAFF. Here the CDR3 DNA reads TGTGCCAGCAGCACAGGGAGGTACACTGAAGCTTTCTTT.

V gene TRBV10-2 combines with J gene TRBJ1-5; a weak D match, TRBD1 (5 bases). V was trimmed by 8 bases and J by 4 bases, leaving 12 bases between them. Germline CDR1 and CDR2: WSHSY and SAAADI. The CDR3 is 13 amino acids. This CDR3 is CASGPAGNQPQHF. The CDR3 bases are TGCGCCAGCGGGCCGGCAGGGAATCAGCCCCAGCATTTT.

This chain connects TRBV6-1 to TRBJ2-1; 11 bases fit TRBD2. The germline V gene has CDR1 MNHNS and CDR2 SASEGT. The CDR3 contains 16 residues. Losses at the gene ends were 4 bases for V and 0 bases for J; bases not matched to a gene: 2. The CDR3 sequence is CASSALAGASYNEQFF. The CDR3 DNA is TGTGCCAGCAGTGCACTAGCGGGGGCCTCCTACAATGAGCAGTTCTTC.

This clone was observed a handful of times. The rearrangement joins TRBV2 to TRBJ1-2, with 12 nucleotides matching TRBD1. This CDR3 spans 16 amino acids. Per the germline V gene, CDR1 is SNHLY and CDR2 is FYNNEI. V lost 2 bases, J lost 8 bases, and 9 bases stayed unmatched. The CDR3 is CASSEFGTGGAEGYTF. The CDR3 nucleotides read TGTGCCAGCAGTGAATTCGGGACAGGGGGCGCGGAAGGCTACACCTTC.

The chain uses TRBV24-1 and TRBJ2-7, with 7 bases lining up with TRBD1. The V segment lost 3 bases and the J segment 9 bases; nucleotides outside the gene matches: 1. Germline values: CDR1 KGHDR, CDR2 SFDVKD. The CDR3 runs to 11 residues. The CDR3 is CATSDTGVQYF. For the CDR3, the DNA is TGTGCCACCAGTGATACAGGGGTGCAGTACTTC.

Worth noting for this clone: Relative to the germline gene, one junction end is altered; a read error may explain this. This CDR3 is also generated by other DNA sequences in the sample. J is TRBJ2-7 and V is TRBV5-4; possibly TRBD1 for D (6 bases). The CDR3 runs 15 residues. Germline assignment: CDR1 SGHNT and CDR2 YYREEE (reference sequence). The CDR3 region is CASSPAGTRSYEQYF. The CDR3 DNA sequence: TGCGCCAGTTCGCCCGCCGGGACACGCTCCTACGAGCAGTACTTC.

This clone occurred a few times. The chain joins TRBV7-9 to TRBJ2-7; 11 bases match TRBD1. This CDR3 has 16 residues. The junction had 4 bases not matched to a gene; V was cut back by 1 base and J by 2 bases. CDR1 and CDR2 (germline): SEHNR, FQNEAQ (reference sequence). CDR3 residues: CASSLGTGGRTYEQYF. The DNA of the CDR3 is TGTGCCAGCAGCTTAGGGACAGGGGGCCGGACCTACGAGCAGTACTTC.

A single count supports this clone. The chain has TRBV4-2 and TRBJ2-1; the D gene is possibly TRBD2 (5 bases). In germline, CDR1 is LGHNA, CDR2 YNFKEQ. The ends were cut back, 1 base at V and 8 bases at J, with 12 bases in the middle. The CDR3 runs to 14 residues. The CDR3 region is CASSQVLTRDEQFF. The CDR3 coding sequence is TGTGCCAGCAGCCAAGTTCTGACGAGGGATGAGCAGTTCTTC.

This clone appeared a single time. V usage is TRBV4-1 and J usage is TRBJ2-3, with D unresolved. The CDR3 consists of 14 residues. V was pared by 4 bases and J by 4 bases, with 12 bases between. Germline CDR1 MGHRA, CDR2 YSYEKL. The CDR3 region is CASSPAGFSDTQYF. The CDR3 DNA sequence: TGCGCCAGCAGCCCGGCCGGGTTCTCAGATACGCAGTATTTT.

The chain carries TRBV5-5 and TRBJ2-7; 8 nucleotides agree with TRBD1. This CDR3 is built from 14 residues. Losses at the gene ends were 4 bases for V and 7 bases for J; bases not matched to a gene: 10. The germline V gene encodes CDR1 SGHKS and CDR2 YYEKEE (reference sequence). The DNA for the CDR3 is TGTGCCAGCAGCGATTTGCAGGGGGCGCGGGAGCAGTACTTC. It specifies CASSDLQGAREQYF.

This clone showed up just once. The chain recombines TRBV4-2 with TRBJ2-1; D is possibly TRBD1 (6 bases). Trimming removed 0 bases from V and 2 bases from J, with 11 bases in between. The germline gives CDR1 LGHNA, CDR2 YNFKEQ. CDR3 length equals 16 residues. This CDR3 reads CASSQEDQGTYNEQFF. The CDR3 DNA reads as TGTGCCAGCAGCCAAGAGGATCAGGGGACCTACAATGAGCAGTTCTTC.

The J gene is TRBJ2-2, the V gene TRBV4-1; 7 bases match TRBD2. The CDR3 loop spans 16 amino acids. Germline V lookup: CDR1 MGHRA, CDR2 YSYEKL. With V trimmed by 2 bases and J by 6 bases, 9 bases remained unmatched. CDR3 residues: CASSQPLWGGSGELFF. For the CDR3, the DNA is TGCGCCAGCAGCCAACCTCTGTGGGGGGGGTCCGGGGAGCTGTTTTTT.

The chain has TRBV5-1 and TRBJ2-5; TRBD1 matches at 8 bases. With V trimmed by 4 bases and J by 4 bases, 3 bases remained unmatched. The CDR3 extends over 13 amino acids. Germline V gene lookup returns CDR1 SGHRS and CDR2 YFSETQ. CDR3 bases: TGCGCCAGCAGCGGAACAGGGGGAGAGACCCAGTACTTC. This sequence encodes CASSGTGGETQYF.

DNA of the CDR3: TGTGCCAGCAGTTCCGTCGGGACAGGGTCCAGCAATCAGCCCCAGCATTTT. Protein sequence: CASSSVGTGSSNQPQHF. V is TRBV27 and J is TRBJ1-5, with 9 bases fitting TRBD1. The length of the CDR3 is 17 residues. The trim removed 4 bases at V and 1 base at J, leaving 8 bases unmatched. CDR1 is MNHEY and CDR2 is SMNVEV in the germline V gene (reference sequence).

The chain carries TRBV9 and TRBJ1-5; D is uncertain. Germline values: CDR1 SGDLS, CDR2 YYNGEE. The CDR3 covers 16 residues. Trimming left V 0 bases short and J 4 bases short, with 14 bases between. The CDR3 protein is CASSVARGFGNQPQHF. Written as DNA, the CDR3 is TGTGCCAGCAGCGTAGCTCGAGGGTTTGGAAATCAGCCCCAGCATTTT.

This clone appeared once. Other nucleotide sequences in the sample specify the same CDR3. The chain joins TRBV7-2 to TRBJ1-2; D perhaps matches TRBD1 (5 bases). The CDR3 is made up of 12 amino acids. V was clipped by 2 bases and J by 4 bases, with 5 bases between them. Germline CDR1 and CDR2: SGHTA and FQGNSA. The CDR3 spells CASSLQGYGYTF. The CDR3 nucleotides are TGTGCCAGCAGCTTACAGGGCTATGGCTACACCTTC.

V gene TRBV24-1 combines with J gene TRBJ2-2; TRBD1 matches at 9 bases. Trimming removed 4 bases from V and 2 bases from J; junction bases left unmatched: 1. Germline V gene sequence: CDR1 KGHDR, CDR2 SFDVKD. The CDR3 is 15 residues long. The CDR3 here is CATSETGGNTGELFF. As DNA, the CDR3 is TGTGCCACCAGTGAGACAGGGGGAAACACCGGGGAGCTGTTTTTT.

To note about this clone: In the same sample, other DNA sequences code for this CDR3. CDR3 amino acids: CASSSGQGYYGYTF. The CDR3 nucleotides are TGTGCCAGCAGCTCAGGACAGGGATATTATGGCTACACCTTC. The J gene is TRBJ1-2, the V gene TRBV11-2; 8 nucleotides align to TRBD1. The CDR3 totals 14 residues. In germline, CDR1 is SGHAT, CDR2 FQNNGV. The J segment lost 5 bases and the V segment lost 4 bases, leaving 6 bases of the junction unmatched.

The chain carries TRBV5-6 and TRBJ2-3; D not certain. The CDR3 spans 15 residues. Germline V gene sequence: CDR1 SGHDT, CDR2 YYEEEE. V lost 2 bases and J lost 4, with 14 bases in between. This chain's CDR3 is CASSFTRTSADTQYF. CDR3 bases: TGTGCCAGCAGCTTTACGAGAACTTCGGCAGATACGCAGTATTTT. Drawing the rest from reference TRBV5-6 and TRBJ2-3, the complete variable domain is DAGVTQSPTHLIKTRGQQVTLRCSPKSGHDTVSWYQQALGQGPQFIFQYYEEEERQRGNFPDRFSGHQFPNYSSELNVNALLLGDSALYLCASSFTRTSADTQYFGPGTRLTVL.